The 22 T cell receptor beta chains reported below all come from one sample, sequenced in a study of PD-1 blockade in classical Hodgkin lymphoma. Generated by immunoSEQ multiplex PCR, the TCRdb table keeps only in-frame clones and is missing some. In the table there are 66,000 or so clones, 70% to 80% of which are singletons. Brentuximab vedotin exposure varied among the patients, all of whom had relapsed after autologous stem cell transplantation. The sequencing here drew on peripheral blood mononuclear cells (PBMCs), taken before the second cycle of nivolumab. These receptors were collected from a human donor with classical Hodgkin lymphoma.

The chain is built from TRBV6-1 and TRBJ1-1; D perhaps matches TRBD1 (6 bases). Deletions cut 10 bases from V and 4 bases from J, with 13 bases between. The CDR3 loop spans 12 amino acids. The germline CDR1 and CDR2 sequences are MNHNS and SASEGT. Here the CDR3 DNA reads TGTGCCACTTGGACAGTAATCACTGAAGCTTTCTTT. Its translation is CATWTVITEAFF.

The chain couples TRBV20-1 to TRBJ2-7; 9 bases are shared with TRBD1. The trim removed 5 bases at V and 6 bases at J, leaving 2 bases unmatched. CDR3 length: 11 residues. Germline V gene lookup returns CDR1 DFQATT and CDR2 SNEGSKA (reference sequence). DNA of the CDR3: TGCAGTGCTGAGGACAGGGGCGAGCAGTACTTC. This translates into CSAEDRGEQYF.

This rearrangement joins TRBV14 to TRBJ2-2, with 8 bases fitting TRBD2. This CDR3 spans 14 amino acids. The V and J ends lost 4 bases and 6 bases, in that order; junction bases with no gene match: 4. Germline CDR1 is SGHDN and CDR2 is FVKESK. Here the CDR3 reads CASSLRGGPGELFF. CDR3 nucleotide sequence: TGTGCCAGCAGCCTACGGGGGGGGCCCGGGGAGCTGTTTTTT.

This clone was observed a handful of times. The chain employs TRBV29-1 and TRBJ2-7; TRBD1 matches at 9 bases. The V segment lost 7 bases and the J segment 6 bases; nucleotides outside the gene matches: 10. Germline V CDR1 and CDR2: SQVTM, ANQGSEA. This CDR3 region has 13 residues. Here the CDR3 reads CSADATGGREQYF. The CDR3 coding sequence is TGCAGCGCCGACGCGACAGGGGGGCGCGAGCAGTACTTC.

The chain has TRBV9 and TRBJ2-5, with TRBD1 as a possible D gene (5 bases). Germline V lookup: CDR1 SGDLS, CDR2 YYNGEE. The CDR3 consists of 15 residues. The ends were cut back, 0 bases at V and 2 bases at J, with 11 bases in the middle. CDR3 sequence: CASSVAGHSQETQYF. In DNA, the CDR3 is TGTGCCAGCAGCGTAGCAGGACACAGTCAAGAGACCCAGTACTTC. Full variable domain (outside the CDR3, taken from reference TRBV9 and TRBJ2-5): DSGVTQTPKHLITATGQRVTLRCSPRSGDLSVYWYQQSLDQGLQFLIQYYNGEERAKGNILERFSAQQFPDLHSELNLSSLELGDSALYFCASSVAGHSQETQYFGPGTRLLVL.

This chain connects TRBV27 to TRBJ2-6; D is undetermined. This CDR3 comprises 12 residues. Germline values: CDR1 MNHEY, CDR2 SMNVEV (reference sequence). Trimming removed 5 bases from V and 3 bases from J, with 2 bases in between. CDR3 loop: CASSVGANVLTF. Written as DNA, the CDR3 is TGTGCCAGCAGTGTTGGGGCCAACGTCCTGACTTTC.

The chain uses TRBV25-1 and TRBJ2-2; maybe TRBD2 (6 bases). The CDR3 has 15 residues. V was cut by 2 bases and J by 4 bases, with 11 bases left in between. Per germline, CDR1 MGHDK and CDR2 SYGVNS. The CDR3 sequence is CASSEAGTSTGELFF. The CDR3 nucleotides read TGTGCCAGCAGTGAAGCAGGGACTTCCACCGGGGAGCTGTTTTTT.

The rearrangement uses TRBV19 and TRBJ2-2, with 9 bases identical to TRBD2. Germline assignment: CDR1 LNHDA and CDR2 SQIVND (reference sequence). V shed 5 bases, J shed 7 bases, and the junction held 14 bases outside the gene matches. The CDR3 length is 17 residues. This CDR3 reads CASSSPVEREADGELFF. The DNA of the CDR3 is TGTGCCAGTAGTTCCCCCGTGGAGCGGGAGGCGGACGGGGAGCTGTTTTTT.

The genes are TRBV14 and TRBJ2-7; unclear D gene. The ends were cut back, 0 bases at V and 5 bases at J, with 5 bases in the middle. The CDR3 length is 12 residues. Germline V lookup: CDR1 SGHDN, CDR2 FVKESK. CDR3 bases: TGTGCCAGCAGCCAAGATTTCGACGAGCAGTACTTC. It translates to CASSQDFDEQYF.

The rearrangement links TRBV5-6 to TRBJ2-6; D is ambiguous. The CDR3 runs 14 residues. V was trimmed by 2 bases and J by 1 base, leaving 4 bases between them. Germline assignment: CDR1 SGHDT and CDR2 YYEEEE. The CDR3 DNA follows: TGTGCCAGCAGCTTTGGTTCTGGGGCCAACGTCCTGACTTTC. Translation: CASSFGSGANVLTF.

The chain recombines TRBV27 with TRBJ2-7; possibly TRBD1 for D (6 bases). This CDR3 region has 14 residues. V dropped 2 bases and J dropped 12 bases, with 20 bases sitting between them. CDR1 is MNHEY, CDR2 SMNVEV, per germline (reference sequence). CDR3 region: CASSLGSSGQALYF. In nucleotides, the CDR3 is TGTGCCAGCAGTTTAGGATCCTCGGGACAAGCTCTGTACTTC.

The chain couples TRBV5-4 to TRBJ2-1; D might be TRBD1 (5 bases). Trimming shortened V by 0 bases and J by 11 bases, and 12 bases separated the two germline ends. This CDR3 comprises 13 residues. CDR1 and CDR2 from the germline V gene are SGHNT and YYREEE (reference sequence). The CDR3 nucleotides read TGTGCCAGCAGCTTGGCCAGGGATTCTAAGCAGTTCTTC. It translates to CASSLARDSKQFF.

This chain joins TRBV5-1 and TRBJ1-2; tentative D call: TRBD1 (6 bases). Trimming stripped 3 bases from V and 4 bases from J, with 7 bases between. The CDR3 is 12 residues long. Germline-derived CDR1 and CDR2 are SGHRS and YFSETQ. CDR3 protein: CASSSDSYGYTF. CDR3 nucleotides: TGCGCCAGCAGCTCGGACAGCTATGGCTACACCTTC.

This chain uses TRBV30 with TRBJ1-1; D possibly corresponds to TRBD1 (6 bases). This CDR3 has 16 residues. V was trimmed by 3 bases and J by 2 bases, leaving 19 bases between them. The germline V gene encodes CDR1 GTSNPN and CDR2 SVGIG (reference sequence). The CDR3 region is CAWRGAGRGANTEAFF. CDR3 in DNA: TGTGCCTGGAGGGGGGCCGGGCGAGGGGCAAACACTGAAGCTTTCTTT.

There are many counts of this clone. The rearrangement uses TRBV29-1 and TRBJ2-3; D might be TRBD1 or TRBD2, each matching 5 bases. Germline V gives CDR1 SQVTM, CDR2 ANQGSEA. The CDR3 has 13 amino acids. Trimming took off 4 bases at V and 2 bases at J, with 10 bases between the two ends. The CDR3, as DNA: TGCAGCGTTGTCGGGGCCCACACAGATACGCAGTATTTT. Protein product: CSVVGAHTDTQYF.

V gene TRBV10-3 combines with J gene TRBJ2-3; 10 nucleotides line up with TRBD2. The V gene's germline CDR1 is ENHRY and CDR2 SYGVKD. Trimming at V came to 7 bases and at J to 4 bases, leaving 8 bases not matched to a gene. The CDR3 totals 15 residues. The CDR3 DNA reads as TGTGCCATCACCCGAAGAGGGACTAGCGCAGATACGCAGTATTTT. Protein: CAITRRGTSADTQYF.

V usage is TRBV30 and J usage is TRBJ1-2; 11 nucleotides align to TRBD1. V shed 1 base and J 8 bases; nucleotides not matched to a gene: 9. The germline V gene encodes CDR1 GTSNPN and CDR2 SVGIG (reference sequence). The CDR3 is 15 amino acids. This chain's CDR3 is CAWSAGQGAVEGYTF. As DNA, the CDR3 is TGTGCCTGGAGTGCAGGACAGGGGGCGGTGGAGGGCTACACCTTC.

The rearrangement uses TRBV6-6 and TRBJ2-2, with D perhaps matching TRBD2 (5 bases). Deletions cut 9 bases from V and 4 bases from J, with 15 bases between. There are 14 residues in the CDR3. Germline V lookup: CDR1 MNHNY, CDR2 SVGAGI (reference sequence). This CDR3 reads CASCMGGLTGELFF. The CDR3 nucleotides read TGTGCCAGTTGTATGGGCGGGCTCACCGGGGAGCTGTTTTTT.

The V call is TRBV4-2, the J call TRBJ2-1; TRBD2 aligns across 9 bases. CDR1 LGHNA and CDR2 YNFKEQ come from the germline V gene. J gave up 6 bases and V 0 bases, and 6 bases lay outside the gene matches. The CDR3 contains 16 residues. The DNA for the CDR3 is TGTGCCAGCAGCCAAGATCCTACTAGCGGGTCCAATGAGCAGTTCTTC. Protein: CASSQDPTSGSNEQFF.

The CDR3 spells CASSPRDSRGNEKLFF. In DNA, the CDR3 is TGTGCCAGCAGCCCTCGGGATAGTAGGGGTAATGAAAAACTGTTTTTT. The J gene is TRBJ1-4, the V gene TRBV9, with D possibly TRBD1 on 5 matching bases. V shed 4 bases and J shed 4 bases, with 17 bases lying between them. CDR1 is SGDLS, CDR2 YYNGEE, per germline. The CDR3 has 16 residues.

V and J are TRBV2 and TRBJ2-7, with 12 bases matching TRBD1. CDR3 size: 13 residues. Looked up from germline, CDR1 is SNHLY and CDR2 is FYNNEI. Losses at the gene ends were 9 bases for V and 0 bases for J; bases not matched to a gene: 0. CDR3 nucleotides: TGTGCCAGGGGACAGGGGGCCTCCTACGAGCAGTACTTC. Translating gives CARGQGASYEQYF.

The rearrangement joins TRBV27 to TRBJ1-1; D ambiguous. The CDR3 consists of 16 residues. Germline loops: CDR1 MNHEY, CDR2 SMNVEV (reference sequence). V shed 0 bases and J shed 1 base, with 12 bases lying between them. This chain's CDR3 is CASSLSPYIANTEAFF. The CDR3 DNA sequence: TGTGCCAGCAGTTTATCGCCTTATATTGCGAACACTGAAGCTTTCTTT.